The 27 T cell receptor beta chains below all came from one sample that was sequenced in a study of T-cell memory formation after mild COVID-19. TCRdb fed the 5' RACE reads into MiXCR, producing one record per CDR3 protein. This table has 70,000 to 95,000 distinct CDR3 sequences, roughly 12% appearing once. Sample: PBMCs or a T cell subset sorted from them (not recorded which). Source of these receptors: a man between 18 and 35 years old who had mild COVID-19 (a few samples of this study predate the infection). Cell type and time point are not known.

This clonotype was counted a few times. The chain joins TRBV6-5 to TRBJ1-2; D might be TRBD1 (5 bases). V dropped 7 bases and J dropped 3 bases, with 18 bases sitting between them. Germline lookup yields CDR1 MNHEY and CDR2 SVGAGI. The CDR3 covers 15 residues. The CDR3 DNA follows: TGTGCCAGCACCCCCGGTGGGGGGAGTGACTATGGCTACACCTTC. Translation: CASTPGGGSDYGYTF.

The chain couples TRBV9 to TRBJ1-2; the D is unclear. This CDR3 is built from 13 residues. In germline, CDR1 is SGDLS, CDR2 YYNGEE. V lost 0 bases, J lost 2 bases, and 5 bases lay in between. Written as DNA, the CDR3 is TGTGCCAGCAGCGTAGTGGAAAACTATGGCTACACCTTC. It codes for CASSVVENYGYTF.

The CDR3: CASSERGVDFTEAFF. The CDR3 DNA reads as TGTGCCAGCAGTGAAAGGGGGGTAGACTTCACTGAAGCTTTCTTT. The chain carries TRBV2 and TRBJ1-1, with a tentative D call TRBD1 (6 bases). CDR3 size: 15 residues. V lost 2 bases, J lost 4 bases, and 14 bases lay in between. The germline CDR1 and CDR2 sequences are SNHLY and FYNNEI.

The chain joins TRBV2 to TRBJ1-5; TRBD1 might be the D (5 bases). There are 15 residues in the CDR3. Per the germline V gene, CDR1 is SNHLY and CDR2 is FYNNEI. V lost 6 bases to trimming and J lost 2 bases, with 14 bases between them. For the CDR3, the DNA is TGTGCCAGCAGAACGGAAGTCAGGGGCAATCAGCCCCAGCATTTT. Translated, it gives CASRTEVRGNQPQHF.

The chain combines TRBV7-9 with TRBJ1-2; D may be TRBD1 (5 bases). Trimming stripped 4 bases from V and 4 bases from J, with 13 bases between. The CDR3 spans 14 residues. Germline assignment: CDR1 SEHNR and CDR2 FQNEAQ (reference sequence). Here the CDR3 reads CASSSVTALYGYTF. The CDR3 DNA is TGTGCCAGCAGCTCGGTGACAGCCCTCTATGGCTACACCTTC.

This chain uses TRBV6-5 with TRBJ1-1; D gene unclear. V was pared by 0 bases and J by 5 bases, with 7 bases between. CDR3 length: 13 residues. Germline V lookup: CDR1 MNHEY, CDR2 SVGAGI. Written as DNA, the CDR3 is TGTGCCAGCAGTTACTCGGTTGGGACTGAAGCTTTCTTT. Its protein is CASSYSVGTEAFF.

This clonotype appeared a few times. The chain carries TRBV7-9 and TRBJ2-5, with a weak D call TRBD2 (6 bases). This CDR3 has 15 residues. The germline V gene encodes CDR1 SEHNR and CDR2 FQNEAQ (reference sequence). Trimming took off 4 bases at V and 0 bases at J, with 12 bases between the two ends. CDR3 in amino acids: CASSSAGLYQETQYF. CDR3 sequence (DNA): TGTGCCAGCAGCTCCGCGGGGTTGTACCAAGAGACCCAGTACTTC.

The chain uses TRBV12-3 or TRBV12-4 and TRBJ1-6, with D possibly being TRBD1 (5 bases). Trimming took off 3 bases at V and 7 bases at J, with 16 bases between the two ends. The length of the CDR3 is 16 residues. The CDR3 bases are TGTGCCAGCAGTTTCTATCCCCAGGGAAGGAATTCACCCCTCCACTTT. Translated: CASSFYPQGRNSPLHF.

The chain combines TRBV27 with TRBJ2-3; D unresolved. The V gene's germline CDR1 is MNHEY and CDR2 SMNVEV (reference sequence). The CDR3 has 15 residues. Trimming cost V 6 bases and J 3 bases, with 16 bases left between them. The CDR3, as DNA: TGTGCCAGCAGACAAGGGCCGGTGGTTACAGATACGCAGTATTTT. Encoded protein: CASRQGPVVTDTQYF.

This clonotype was detected many times. The V call is TRBV4-1, the J call TRBJ2-1, with 9 bases identical to TRBD2. CDR1 and CDR2 from the germline V gene are MGHRA and YSYEKL. This CDR3 is 16 amino acids long. Trimming took 3 bases from V and 4 from J; bases not matched to a gene: 7. The CDR3: CASSHPSSGVYNEQFF. The CDR3 DNA sequence: TGCGCCAGCAGCCATCCGTCTAGCGGGGTATACAATGAGCAGTTCTTC.

This clonotype was observed at least ten times. The rearrangement uses TRBV14 and TRBJ2-1, with D possibly being TRBD2 (6 bases). This CDR3 region has 17 residues. Germline V CDR1 and CDR2: SGHDN, FVKESK. V was cut by 4 bases and J by 1 base, with 17 bases left in between. The CDR3 bases are TGTGCCAGCAGCCGCGGGCCGGAGGGAATGTCCTACAATGAGCAGTTCTTC. Translating it yields CASSRGPEGMSYNEQFF. Complete variable domain (other parts from reference TRBV14 and TRBJ2-1): EAGVTQFPSHSVIEKGQTVTLRCDPISGHDNLYWYRRVMGKEIKFLLHFVKESKQDESGMPNNRFLAERTGGTYSTLKVQPAELEDSGVYFCASSRGPEGMSYNEQFFGPGTRLTVL.

This clonotype has more than one count but fewer than ten. The rearrangement uses TRBV6-5 and TRBJ1-2; D remains ambiguous. V lost 4 bases, J lost 5 bases, and 11 bases lay in between. The CDR3 runs 13 residues. Germline V gives CDR1 MNHEY, CDR2 SVGAGI. CDR3 bases: TGTGCCAGCAGTTCCGGGTTACTATATGGCTACACCTTC. Protein product: CASSSGLLYGYTF.

The J gene is TRBJ2-1, the V gene TRBV12-3 or TRBV12-4; D might be TRBD2 (6 bases). V was cut by 3 bases and J by 5 bases, with 11 bases left in between. The CDR3 extends over 14 amino acids. The CDR3 bases are TGTGCCAGCAGTTTCGGGGGTGGGGACAATGAGCAGTTCTTC. Translation: CASSFGGGDNEQFF.

This clonotype was seen a handful of times. The chain has TRBV7-9 and TRBJ1-2; TRBD1 matches 9 bases. Germline CDR1 SEHNR, CDR2 FQNEAQ (reference sequence). The V gene end was trimmed by 2 bases and the J gene end by 1 base; junction bases not matched to a gene: 2. This CDR3 comprises 15 residues. The CDR3 bases are TGTGCCAGCAGCTTACGGGGACAGGGTAACTATGGCTACACCTTC. The encoded protein is CASSLRGQGNYGYTF. The full variable domain, its missing parts supplied by reference TRBV7-9 and TRBJ1-2, is DTGVSQNPRHKITKRGQNVTFRCDPISEHNRLYWYRQTLGQGPEFLTYFQNEAQLEKSRLLSDRFSAERPKGSFSTLEIQRTEQGDSAMYLCASSLRGQGNYGYTFGSGTRLTVV.

The CDR3 loop reads CATSRGYTGGYGYTF. The CDR3 DNA sequence: TGTGCCACCAGCAGAGGGTATACAGGGGGCTATGGCTACACCTTC. V usage is TRBV15 and J usage is TRBJ1-2, with 8 bases identical to TRBD1. Per germline, CDR1 LNHNV and CDR2 YYDKDF (reference sequence). With 1 base clipped from V and 4 bases from J, the junction kept 5 bases outside the gene matches. The CDR3 has 15 residues.

This clonotype came up a few times. The genes are TRBV7-2 and TRBJ1-2; unclear D gene. Germline assignment: CDR1 SGHTA and CDR2 FQGNSA. The V end was cut by 4 bases, the J end by 4 bases, with 13 bases between. The CDR3 has 14 residues. The CDR3 protein is CASSSRFLGYGYTF. Here the CDR3 DNA reads TGTGCCAGCAGCTCCAGGTTCCTGGGCTATGGCTACACCTTC.

This clonotype showed up just a few times. This chain links TRBV7-9 with TRBJ1-4; 7 bases map to TRBD1. The V and J ends lost 5 bases and 5 bases, in that order; junction bases with no gene match: 11. CDR3 size: 16 residues. Per germline, CDR1 SEHNR and CDR2 FQNEAQ (reference sequence). The CDR3 loop is CASSSSPGTENEKLFF. The DNA for the CDR3 is TGTGCCAGCAGCAGCTCGCCCGGGACAGAAAATGAAAAACTGTTTTTT.

This clonotype was counted a few times. The limits of the CDR3 on the DNA are not certain, so only TCRdb's listed CDR3 is given. This chain uses TRBV21-1 with TRBJ1-2; the table names TRBD1, a call not compared with the DNA. TRBV21-1 is a listed pseudogene. Ends included, the CDR3 has 15 residues. The CDR3 region is CASSKVAWGAYGYTF.

The chain joins TRBV28 to TRBJ2-6; TRBD1 matches at 9 bases. This CDR3 has 15 amino acids. V shed 2 bases, J shed 8 bases, and the junction held 4 bases outside the gene matches. Germline loops: CDR1 MDHEN, CDR2 SYDVKM. The CDR3 nucleotides are TGTGCCAGCAGTTTAGGGGACAGGGAGACCAACGTCCTGACTTTC. Translating gives CASSLGDRETNVLTF. Filled out from reference TRBV28 and TRBJ2-6, the complete variable domain reads DVKVTQSSRYLVKRTGEKVFLECVQDMDHENMFWYRQDPGLGLRLIYFSYDVKMKEKGDIPEGYSVSREKKERFSLILESASTNQTSMYLCASSLGDRETNVLTFGAGSRLTVL.

The chain couples TRBV7-8 to TRBJ2-1; no definite D call. The V and J ends lost 5 bases and 2 bases respectively, with 16 bases between them. Germline CDR1 SGHVS, CDR2 FQNEAQ. The CDR3 length is 16 residues. CDR3 loop: CASSDSTRITYNEQFF. The DNA of the CDR3 is TGTGCCAGCAGCGATTCGACGCGGATAACCTACAATGAGCAGTTCTTC.

This clonotype was detected a few times. This sequence joins TRBV6-1 and TRBJ1-1; TRBD1 aligns across 9 bases. The CDR3 spans 15 residues. CDR1 is MNHNS, CDR2 SASEGT, per germline. J was trimmed by 1 base and V by 3 bases; bases with no gene match: 3. CDR3 loop: CASSDWTGANTEAFF. CDR3 bases: TGTGCCAGCAGTGACTGGACAGGGGCGAACACTGAAGCTTTCTTT.

This clonotype has at least ten counts. The genes are TRBV12-3 or TRBV12-4 and TRBJ2-1; tentative D call: TRBD1 (5 bases). V was clipped by 5 bases and J by 6 bases, with 14 bases between them. The CDR3 is made up of 14 amino acids. CDR3 residues: CASSPKPRGNEQFF. In nucleotides, the CDR3 is TGTGCCAGCAGTCCCAAGCCTAGGGGCAATGAGCAGTTCTTC.

This clonotype was seen a few times. This sequence joins TRBV6-6 and TRBJ1-2, with 11 bases lining up with TRBD1. V gave up 0 bases and J gave up 4 bases; unmatched junction bases: 4. This CDR3 region has 16 residues. Germline V gene data show CDR1 as MNHNY and CDR2 as SVGAGI (reference sequence). This chain's CDR3 is CASSYSGQGAIYGYTF. As DNA, the CDR3 is TGTGCCAGCAGTTACTCCGGACAGGGGGCTATCTATGGCTACACCTTC.

This clonotype has at least ten counts. This chain joins TRBV5-1 and TRBJ2-1; TRBD1 matches 7 bases. This CDR3 comprises 13 residues. CDR1 and CDR2 from the germline V gene are SGHRS and YFSETQ. V shed 4 bases and J 15 bases; nucleotides not matched to a gene: 13. This chain's CDR3 is CASSPDRALLWFF. The CDR3, as DNA: TGCGCCAGCAGCCCAGACAGGGCTCTATTATGGTTCTTC.

The CDR3 protein is CASSGSGTGFNQPQHF. CDR3 nucleotide sequence: TGCGCCAGCAGCGGATCCGGGACAGGGTTTAATCAGCCCCAGCATTTT. This chain uses TRBV5-1 with TRBJ1-5; 9 nucleotides line up with TRBD1. Germline V gene sequence: CDR1 SGHRS, CDR2 YFSETQ. There are 16 residues in the CDR3. V lost 4 bases, J lost 4 bases, and 9 bases stayed unmatched.

The chain links TRBV12-3 or TRBV12-4 to TRBJ2-5, with 11 bases identical to TRBD1. J lost 4 bases, V lost 4 bases, and 2 bases had no gene match. There are 14 residues in the CDR3. In DNA form, the CDR3 reads TGTGCCAGCAGTTGGGGGACAGGGGGAGAGACCCAGTACTTC. Its protein is CASSWGTGGETQYF.

This clonotype was detected only a few times. The chain employs TRBV18 and TRBJ2-5, with 9 positions matching TRBD2. The CDR3 consists of 16 residues. Germline CDR1 is KGHSH and CDR2 is LQKENI. Losses at the gene ends were 0 bases for V and 1 base for J; bases not matched to a gene: 3. The CDR3 protein is CASSPPTSGFQETQYF. For the CDR3, the DNA is TGTGCCAGCTCACCACCGACTAGCGGATTCCAAGAGACCCAGTACTTC.